The 21 T cell receptor beta chains listed next were all sequenced from one sample in a study of regulatory T cells in long-lasting Graves disease. The time point denotes: newly diagnosed GD, antithyroid drugs for less than 3 months. PBMCs provided the RNA from which the TCR library was made. Researchers made TCR beta libraries by using iRepertoire HTBI primers and running Arm-PCR on CDR3 regions. A single record per CDR3 protein comes from TCRdb applying MiXCR to the multiplex PCR reads. The data hold about 530,000 distinct CDR3 sequences, with about 16% observed a single time. This sample also appeared in a second study, on T cells in Graves' hyperthyroidism and ophthalmopathy.

This specimen was peripheral blood mononuclear cells (PBMCs), taken at new diagnosis, from a patient treated with antithyroid drugs. These receptors all come from a woman in her forties or fifties with Graves disease.

This clonotype was recorded many times. The chain has TRBV12-3 or TRBV12-4 and TRBJ1-1, with D possibly matching TRBD1 (5 bases). V gave up 5 bases and J gave up 4 bases, with 17 bases separating them. The CDR3 extends over 15 amino acids. CDR3 sequence (DNA): TGTGCCAGCAGTCAAGTGGTAGGGGCTGGCACTGAAGCTTTCTTT. This translates into CASSQVVGAGTEAFF.

This clonotype was counted a few times. This may be a read error, as it is one base from a much larger clone. This chain links TRBV11-2 with TRBJ1-1; D call uncertain. The CDR3 has 14 amino acids. The germline V gene encodes CDR1 SGHAT and CDR2 FQNNGV. The CDR3 loop reads CASSLFRGNTETFF. The CDR3 bases are TGTGCCAGCAGCTTATTTCGCGGGAACACTGAAACTTTCTTT.

There are many counts of this clonotype. The rearrangement joins TRBV28 to TRBJ2-7; the D is unclear. Germline CDR1 is MDHEN and CDR2 is SYDVKM. V lost 5 bases and J lost 2, with 19 bases in between. This CDR3 comprises 16 residues. CDR3 nucleotides: TGTGCCAGCAGTCTAGATCGTCTTACTCTAACCTACGAGCAGTACTTC. This encodes CASSLDRLTLTYEQYF.

The V and J genes are TRBV6-1 and TRBJ1-5; TRBD1 might be the D (6 bases). The CDR3 loop spans 13 amino acids. Trimming removed 7 bases at V and 2 bases at J, with 9 bases between. Germline V gene data show CDR1 as MNHNS and CDR2 as SASEGT. CDR3 amino acids: CASTGARNQPQHF. The CDR3, as DNA: TGTGCCAGCACGGGGGCCCGCAATCAGCCCCAGCATTTT.

The chain joins TRBV20-1 to TRBJ2-2; D perhaps matches TRBD1 (5 bases). Germline CDR1 DFQATT, CDR2 SNEGSKA (reference sequence). The V end lost 0 bases, the J end lost 0 bases, and 8 bases lay between the germline ends. CDR3 length: 15 residues. For the CDR3, the DNA is TGCAGTGCTAGAGAGGACACCGCGAACACCGGGGAGCTGTTTTTT. Translated, it gives CSAREDTANTGELFF.

This clonotype was counted between two and nine times. This chain links TRBV12-3 or TRBV12-4 with TRBJ1-6; no reliable D call. The CDR3 has 11 amino acids. V gave up 6 bases and J gave up 7 bases, with 4 bases separating them. The CDR3 DNA reads TGTGCCAGCAGCCAAAATTCACCCCTCCACTTT. Its protein is CASSQNSPLHF.

The chain couples TRBV30 to TRBJ2-3; maybe TRBD2 (6 bases). The CDR3 covers 15 residues. V was clipped by 2 bases and J by 1 base, with 13 bases between them. Germline CDR1 GTSNPN, CDR2 SVGIG (reference sequence). In DNA, the CDR3 is TGTGCCTGGAGTTCAAAGCGGGTGGGCACAGATACGCAGTATTTT. It translates to CAWSSKRVGTDTQYF. The whole variable domain, remainder taken from reference TRBV30 and TRBJ2-3, is SQTIHQWPATLVQPVGSPLSLECTVEGTSNPNLYWYRQAAGRGLQLLFYSVGIGQISSEVPQNLSASRPQDRQFILSSKKLLLSDSGFYLCAWSSKRVGTDTQYFGPGTRLTVL.

This rearrangement joins TRBV5-1 to TRBJ2-7; 8 bases are a match to TRBD1. CDR1 is SGHRS, CDR2 YFSETQ, per germline. The CDR3 is 14 residues long. Losses at the gene ends were 4 bases for V and 6 bases for J; bases not matched to a gene: 9. CDR3 sequence: CASSPFGTGSEQYF. Written as DNA, the CDR3 is TGCGCCAGCAGCCCATTCGGGACAGGAAGCGAGCAGTACTTC.

Regarding this clonotype: Relative to the germline gene, one junction end is altered; a read error may explain this. The J gene is TRBJ2-2, the V gene TRBV6-1; 8 bases match TRBD2. There are 13 residues in the CDR3. Germline-derived CDR1 and CDR2 are MNHNS and SASEGT. In DNA form, the CDR3 reads TGTGCACTGAGAAGCGGGGGCACCGGGGCGCTGTTTTTT. Encoded protein: CALRSGGTGALFF.

This clonotype was picked up many times. The chain uses TRBV2 and TRBJ2-7; D gene uncertain. Trimming stripped 6 bases from V and 5 bases from J, with 11 bases between. This CDR3 contains 12 residues. The V gene's germline CDR1 is SNHLY and CDR2 FYNNEI. DNA of the CDR3: TGTGCCAGCAGGCTCGGTTTGCACGAGCAGTACTTC. Translating it yields CASRLGLHEQYF.

This chain connects TRBV6-2 or TRBV6-3 to TRBJ2-7; TRBD1 is a possible D gene (5 bases). The V gene's germline CDR1 is MNHEY and CDR2 SVGEGT. Trimming took 7 bases from V and 2 from J, leaving 12 bases between them. This CDR3 region has 13 residues. Here the CDR3 reads CASIQGFPYEQYF. CDR3 sequence (DNA): TGTGCCAGCATTCAGGGTTTCCCCTACGAGCAGTACTTC.

This clonotype has a single count. The V gene is TRBV6-2 or TRBV6-3, the J gene TRBJ1-5; maybe TRBD1 (6 bases). Per germline, CDR1 MNHEY and CDR2 SVGEGT. V was pared by 6 bases and J by 5 bases, with 14 bases between. CDR3 size: 14 residues. The CDR3 DNA reads as TGTGCCAGCAGAAGGGGGGGGTCCGATCAGCCCCAGCATTTT. It codes for CASRRGGSDQPQHF.

Ten or more counts support this clonotype. V and J are TRBV6-5 and TRBJ2-2; D is unresolved. V was trimmed by 2 bases and J by 6 bases, leaving 13 bases between them. This CDR3 has 15 residues. Looked up from germline, CDR1 is MNHEY and CDR2 is SVGAGI. In DNA form, the CDR3 reads TGTGCCAGCAGTTACGGGCCGCCAACGGCCGGGGAGCTGTTTTTT. Translating it yields CASSYGPPTAGELFF.

Ten or more counts support this clonotype. This sequence joins TRBV28 and TRBJ1-2; 9 bases agree with TRBD1. V was pared by 5 bases and J by 1 base, with 5 bases of the junction left unmatched. This CDR3 has 15 amino acids. The V gene's germline CDR1 is MDHEN and CDR2 SYDVKM. The CDR3 DNA follows: TGTGCCAGCAGTCTGACAGGGGGTTATAACTATGGCTACACCTTC. Translation: CASSLTGGYNYGYTF.

This clonotype was recorded a few times. V and J are TRBV12-3 or TRBV12-4 and TRBJ1-2, with D uncertain. V was shortened by 3 bases and J by 8 bases, with 13 bases between the two germline ends. CDR3 size: 13 residues. The CDR3 is CASSFEFSGGYTF. The CDR3 region has the DNA TGTGCCAGCAGTTTTGAGTTTTCGGGGGGCTACACCTTC.

This clonotype appeared many times. J is TRBJ2-7 and V is TRBV4-1; D may be TRBD2 (5 bases). CDR1 is MGHRA and CDR2 is YSYEKL in the germline V gene. The CDR3 is made up of 15 amino acids. The germline V and J ends were trimmed by 0 bases and 6 bases, with 15 bases remaining between them. The CDR3 nucleotides read TGCGCCAGCAGCCAAGAACCGGGGAGTGAGATCGAGCAGTACTTC. Translated: CASSQEPGSEIEQYF.

This clonotype was seen ten or more times. J is TRBJ2-3 and V is TRBV12-3 or TRBV12-4; tentatively, D is TRBD1 (5 bases). Trimming pared 5 bases from V and 2 bases from J, leaving 14 bases between. The CDR3 runs 15 residues. As DNA, the CDR3 is TGTGCCAGCAGTCGGCAGGGTCCCTTCACAGATACGCAGTATTTT. Protein sequence: CASSRQGPFTDTQYF.

This clonotype was detected a few times. The chain combines TRBV7-6 with TRBJ1-2; a possible D gene is TRBD1 (5 bases). Trimming pared 0 bases from V and 5 bases from J, leaving 13 bases between. The CDR3 runs to 15 residues. CDR1 is SGHVS, CDR2 FNYEAQ, per germline. The CDR3 DNA reads as TGTGCCAGCAGCTTAGCCCCGGGGCAGTCATATGGCTACACCTTC. The encoded protein is CASSLAPGQSYGYTF.

This clonotype occurred many times. This sequence joins TRBV30 and TRBJ1-2; no clear D. The CDR3 covers 11 residues. Trimming left V 4 bases short and J 8 bases short, with 11 bases between. The germline V gene encodes CDR1 GTSNPN and CDR2 SVGIG (reference sequence). CDR3 DNA sequence: TGTGCCTGGAAAGGATGGGAGGGCTACACCTTC. This sequence encodes CAWKGWEGYTF.

Ten or more counts support this clonotype. The V and J genes are TRBV30 and TRBJ2-2; D possibly corresponds to TRBD1 (6 bases). The V and J ends lost 0 bases and 6 bases respectively, with 14 bases between them. The CDR3 is made up of 15 amino acids. CDR1 and CDR2 (germline): GTSNPN, SVGIG (reference sequence). The CDR3 nucleotides are TGTGCCTGGAGTGTAATCCCCAGGGGAGCCGGGGAGCTGTTTTTT. This gives the protein CAWSVIPRGAGELFF.

The chain combines TRBV7-2 with TRBJ2-3; D is possibly TRBD2 (5 bases). The CDR3 is 17 amino acids. From germline, CDR1 is SGHTA and CDR2 FQGNSA. V was clipped by 3 bases and J by 4 bases, with 20 bases between them. The CDR3 region has the DNA TGTGCCAGCAGCTTGACCCCCTGGGAGATGGGCTCAGATACGCAGTATTTT. Its protein is CASSLTPWEMGSDTQYF.